The 2 T cell receptor beta chains below were found in one sample sequenced in a study of low-dose radiotherapy and immunotherapy resistance in tumors. TRAV- and TRBV-specific primers primed first-strand cDNA, covering alpha and beta chains. Over roughly 20 PCR cycles, TCRs were amplified from a constant-region primer and V-primer adapter. A single record per CDR3 protein comes from TCRdb applying MiXCR to the reads. Of 15,000 to 20,000 distinct CDR3 sequences in the sample, around three quarters were seen once. These receptors all stem from a human donor with advanced metastatic prostate, ovarian, gallbladder or colorectal cancer (not recorded which). This table probably holds off-target reads from a library built for another chain.

The rearrangement joins TRBV6-2 or TRBV6-3 to TRBJ1-2; D not resolved. V lost 7 bases to trimming and J lost 5 bases, with 11 bases between them. This CDR3 has 12 residues. Germline CDR1 and CDR2: MNHEY and SVGEGT. The CDR3 region is CASTPSQYGYTF. Here the CDR3 DNA reads TGTGCCAGCACCCCTAGTCAGTATGGCTACACCTTC.

The CDR3 DNA sequence: TGTGCCAGCAGCTTACAGGGGGCATCAGATACGCAGTATTTT. Protein sequence: CASSLQGASDTQYF. The rearrangement uses TRBV7-8 and TRBJ2-3, with 8 bases lining up with TRBD1. CDR1 and CDR2 from the germline V gene are SGHVS and FQNEAQ. This CDR3 has 14 amino acids. V trimming: 2 bases; J trimming: 4 bases; junction bases outside the gene matches: 2.